This T cell receptor (beta chain) was recovered during a study of cytomegalovirus exposure and HLA in healthy donors. Notes on the study in general: Exclusion as indistinguishable affected some V segments, including TRBV6-2 and TRBV6-3. Among TCR sequences, most were rare, though some public TCRs appeared in many donors. According to reports, the classifier identified cytomegalovirus status with high specificity and sensitivity.

The CDR3 loop spans 13 amino acids. V lost 4 bases to trimming and J lost 1 base; unmatched junction nucleotides: 2. Germline V gene sequence: CDR1 GTSNPN, CDR2 SVGIG (reference sequence). A multiplex PCR was run with 60 Vbeta primers and 13 Jbeta primers. Libraries were prepared by immunoSEQ multiplex PCR; TCRdb keeps only in-frame clonotypes and omits some of them. The sample records approximately 200,000 clones, more than 75% being singletons. With respect to this clone: Its antigen is still unknown.

The source material was PBMCs. The chain employs TRBV30 and TRBJ1-1; 8 bases align to TRBD1. This TCR was sampled from a woman aged 50 to 60 in good health and CMV-seropositive. The DNA of the CDR3 is TGTGCCTGGAAAACAGGGGGGAACACTGAAGCTTTCTTT. The encoded protein is CAWKTGGNTEAFF.